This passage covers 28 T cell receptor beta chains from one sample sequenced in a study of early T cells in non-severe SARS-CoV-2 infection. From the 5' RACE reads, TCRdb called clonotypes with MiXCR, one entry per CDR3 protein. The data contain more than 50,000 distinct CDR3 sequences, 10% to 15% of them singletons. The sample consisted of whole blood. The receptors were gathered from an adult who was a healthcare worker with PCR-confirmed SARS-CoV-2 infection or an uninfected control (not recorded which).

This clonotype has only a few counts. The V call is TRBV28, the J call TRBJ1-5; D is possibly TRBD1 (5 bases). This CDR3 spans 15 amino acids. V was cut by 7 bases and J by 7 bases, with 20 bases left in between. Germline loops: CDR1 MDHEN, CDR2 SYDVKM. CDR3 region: CASTRTIRVGQPQHF. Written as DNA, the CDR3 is TGTGCCAGCACCCGAACGATCAGGGTTGGGCAGCCCCAGCATTTT. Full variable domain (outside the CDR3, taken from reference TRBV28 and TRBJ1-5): DVKVTQSSRYLVKRTGEKVFLECVQDMDHENMFWYRQDPGLGLRLIYFSYDVKMKEKGDIPEGYSVSREKKERFSLILESASTNQTSMYLCASTRTIRVGQPQHFGDGTRLSIL.

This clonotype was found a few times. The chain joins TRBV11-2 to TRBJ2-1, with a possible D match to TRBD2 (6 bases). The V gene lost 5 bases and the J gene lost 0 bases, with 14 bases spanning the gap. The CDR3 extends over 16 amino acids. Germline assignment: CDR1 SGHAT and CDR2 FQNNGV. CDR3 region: CASSPEAGSSYNEQFF. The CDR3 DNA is TGTGCCAGCAGCCCTGAAGCGGGCAGCTCCTACAATGAGCAGTTCTTC.

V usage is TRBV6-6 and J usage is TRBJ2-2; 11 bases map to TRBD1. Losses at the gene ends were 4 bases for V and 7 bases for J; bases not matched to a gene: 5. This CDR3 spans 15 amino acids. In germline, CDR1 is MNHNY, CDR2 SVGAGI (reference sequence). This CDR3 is CASSLGQGVGGELFF. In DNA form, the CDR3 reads TGTGCCAGCAGTTTGGGACAGGGGGTTGGCGGGGAGCTGTTTTTT.

The CDR3 protein is CASSAISGANVLTF. DNA for the CDR3: TGTGCCAGCAGCGCTATCTCTGGGGCCAACGTCCTGACTTTC. This chain links TRBV7-9 with TRBJ2-6; D call uncertain. Trimming pared 5 bases from V and 0 bases from J, leaving 5 bases between. The CDR3 is 14 residues long. Germline CDR1 is SEHNR and CDR2 is FQNEAQ (reference sequence).

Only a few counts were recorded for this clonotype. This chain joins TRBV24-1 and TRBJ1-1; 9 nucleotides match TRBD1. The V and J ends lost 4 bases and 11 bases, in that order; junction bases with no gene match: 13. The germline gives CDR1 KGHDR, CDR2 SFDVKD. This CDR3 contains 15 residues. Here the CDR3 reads CATSDETRDRDLAFF. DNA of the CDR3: TGTGCCACCAGTGACGAGACCCGGGACAGGGATTTGGCTTTCTTT.

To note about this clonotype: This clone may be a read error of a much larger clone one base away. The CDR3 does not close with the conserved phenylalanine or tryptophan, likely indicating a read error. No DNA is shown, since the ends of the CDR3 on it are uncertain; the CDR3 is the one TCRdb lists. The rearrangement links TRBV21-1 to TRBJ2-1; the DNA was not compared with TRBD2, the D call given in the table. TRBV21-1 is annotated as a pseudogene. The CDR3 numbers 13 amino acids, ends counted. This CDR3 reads CASSMRAYNEQFY.

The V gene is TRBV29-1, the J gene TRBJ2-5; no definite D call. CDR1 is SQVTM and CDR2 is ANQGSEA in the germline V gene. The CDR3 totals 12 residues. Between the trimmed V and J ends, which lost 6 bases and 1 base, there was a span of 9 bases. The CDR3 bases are TGCAGCGTCCCCTGGGTCCAAGAGACCCAGTACTTC. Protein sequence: CSVPWVQETQYF.

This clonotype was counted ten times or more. Written as DNA, the CDR3 is TGTGCCAGCATCAGCCTCAGGGGATTGGGCGCCGGGGAGCTGTTTTTT. This translates into CASISLRGLGAGELFF. The chain links TRBV6-2 or TRBV6-3 to TRBJ2-2; TRBD1 might be the D (6 bases). Trimming took off 7 bases at V and 6 bases at J, with 21 bases between the two ends. CDR1 and CDR2 (germline): MNHEY, SVGEGT. The CDR3 loop spans 16 amino acids.

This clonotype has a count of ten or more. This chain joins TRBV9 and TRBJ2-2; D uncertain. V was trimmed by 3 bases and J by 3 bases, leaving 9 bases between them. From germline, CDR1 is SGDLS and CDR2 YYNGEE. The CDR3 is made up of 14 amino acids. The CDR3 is CASSARSYTGELFF. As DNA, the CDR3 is TGTGCCAGCAGCGCGAGAAGTTACACCGGGGAGCTGTTTTTT.

The CDR3 reads CASSLGSSEKLFF. CDR3 DNA: TGTGCCAGCAGCCTGGGAAGTAGTGAAAAACTGTTTTTT. This sequence joins TRBV5-5 and TRBJ1-4; D not certain. Germline lookup yields CDR1 SGHKS and CDR2 YYEKEE (reference sequence). CDR3 length: 13 amino acids. The V end was cut by 4 bases, the J end by 7 bases, with 11 bases between.

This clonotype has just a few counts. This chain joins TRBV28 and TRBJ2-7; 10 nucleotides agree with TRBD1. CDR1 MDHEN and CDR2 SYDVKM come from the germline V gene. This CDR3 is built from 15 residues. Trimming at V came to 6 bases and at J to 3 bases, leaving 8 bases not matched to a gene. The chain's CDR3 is CASRGTGTGVYEQYF. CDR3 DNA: TGTGCCAGCAGAGGGACCGGGACAGGGGTCTACGAGCAGTACTTC.

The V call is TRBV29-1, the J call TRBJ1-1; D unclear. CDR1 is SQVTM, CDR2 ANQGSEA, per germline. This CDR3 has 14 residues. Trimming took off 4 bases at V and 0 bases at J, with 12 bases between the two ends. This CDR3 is CSVVGGQLNTEAFF. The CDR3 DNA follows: TGCAGCGTTGTCGGAGGGCAGTTGAACACTGAAGCTTTCTTT.

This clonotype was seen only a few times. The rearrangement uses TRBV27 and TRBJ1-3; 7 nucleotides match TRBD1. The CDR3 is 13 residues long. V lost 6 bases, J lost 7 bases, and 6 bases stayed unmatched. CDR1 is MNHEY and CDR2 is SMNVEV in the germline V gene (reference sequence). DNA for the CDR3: TGTGCCAGCAGCGGACAGGACCCTAACACCATATATTTT. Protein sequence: CASSGQDPNTIYF.

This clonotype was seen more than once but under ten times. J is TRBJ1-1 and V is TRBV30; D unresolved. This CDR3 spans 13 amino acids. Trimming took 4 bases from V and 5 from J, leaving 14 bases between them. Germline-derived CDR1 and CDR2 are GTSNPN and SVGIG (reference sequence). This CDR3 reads CAWNPSEDTEAFF. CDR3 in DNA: TGTGCCTGGAACCCGAGTGAGGATACTGAAGCTTTCTTT.

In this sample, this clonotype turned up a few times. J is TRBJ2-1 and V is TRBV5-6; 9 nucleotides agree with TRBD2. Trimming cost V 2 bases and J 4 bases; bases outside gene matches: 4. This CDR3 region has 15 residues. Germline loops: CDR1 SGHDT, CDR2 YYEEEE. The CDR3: CASSFPGLAYNEQFF. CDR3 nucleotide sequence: TGTGCCAGCAGCTTTCCGGGACTAGCTTACAATGAGCAGTTCTTC. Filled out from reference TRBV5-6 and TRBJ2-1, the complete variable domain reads DAGVTQSPTHLIKTRGQQVTLRCSPKSGHDTVSWYQQALGQGPQFIFQYYEEEERQRGNFPDRFSGHQFPNYSSELNVNALLLGDSALYLCASSFPGLAYNEQFFGPGTRLTVL.

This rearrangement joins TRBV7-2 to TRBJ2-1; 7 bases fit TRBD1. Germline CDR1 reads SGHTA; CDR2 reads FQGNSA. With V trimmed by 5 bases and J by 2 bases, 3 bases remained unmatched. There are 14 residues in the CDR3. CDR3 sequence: CASSQTGTYNEQFF. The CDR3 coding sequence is TGTGCCAGCAGCCAGACAGGGACCTACAATGAGCAGTTCTTC.

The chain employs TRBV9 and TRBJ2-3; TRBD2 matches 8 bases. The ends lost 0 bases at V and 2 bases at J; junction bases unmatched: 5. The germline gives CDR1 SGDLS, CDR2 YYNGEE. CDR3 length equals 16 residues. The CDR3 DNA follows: TGTGCCAGCAGCGTAGAGACAGCGGGGGCCACAGATACGCAGTATTTT. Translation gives CASSVETAGATDTQYF.

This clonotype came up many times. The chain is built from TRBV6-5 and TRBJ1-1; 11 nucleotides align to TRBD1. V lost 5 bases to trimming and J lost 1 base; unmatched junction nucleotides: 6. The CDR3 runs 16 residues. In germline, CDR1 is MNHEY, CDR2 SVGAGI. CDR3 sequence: CASSEGTGGGNTEAFF. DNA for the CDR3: TGTGCCAGCAGTGAAGGGACAGGGGGAGGGAACACTGAAGCTTTCTTT.

The chain's CDR3 is CASSSPSGGAGELFF. CDR3 in DNA: TGTGCCAGCAGCTCTCCTAGCGGGGGGGCCGGGGAGCTGTTTTTT. The chain uses TRBV6-5 and TRBJ2-2, with 12 bases fitting TRBD2. This CDR3 region has 15 residues. V trimming: 6 bases; J trimming: 6 bases; junction bases outside the gene matches: 5. The germline V gene encodes CDR1 MNHEY and CDR2 SVGAGI.

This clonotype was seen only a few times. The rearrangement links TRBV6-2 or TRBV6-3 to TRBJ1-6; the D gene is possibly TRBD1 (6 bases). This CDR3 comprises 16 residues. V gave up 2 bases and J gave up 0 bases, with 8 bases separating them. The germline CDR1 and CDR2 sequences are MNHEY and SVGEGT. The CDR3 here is CASSYEDSSYNSPLHF. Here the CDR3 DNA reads TGTGCCAGCAGTTACGAGGACAGCTCCTATAATTCACCCCTCCACTTT.

CDR3 nucleotides: TGTGCCAGCAGCTCGCGGACAGACATGAACACTGAAGCTTTCTTT. The encoded protein is CASSSRTDMNTEAFF. The chain joins TRBV7-8 to TRBJ1-1, with D possibly matching TRBD1 (6 bases). Germline assignment: CDR1 SGHVS and CDR2 FQNEAQ. The germline V and J ends were trimmed by 4 bases and 0 bases, with 12 bases remaining between them. This CDR3 region has 15 residues.

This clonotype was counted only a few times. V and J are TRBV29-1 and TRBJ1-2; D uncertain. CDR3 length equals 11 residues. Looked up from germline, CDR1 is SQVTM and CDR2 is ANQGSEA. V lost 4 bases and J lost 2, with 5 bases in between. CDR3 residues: CSVAMNYGYTF. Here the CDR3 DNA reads TGCAGCGTTGCGATGAACTATGGCTACACCTTC.

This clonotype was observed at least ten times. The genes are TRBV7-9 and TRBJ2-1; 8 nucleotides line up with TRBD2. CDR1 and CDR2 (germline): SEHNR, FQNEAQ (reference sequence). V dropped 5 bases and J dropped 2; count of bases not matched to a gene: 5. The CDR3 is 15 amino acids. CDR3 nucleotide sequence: TGTGCCAGCAGCCGAAGCGGGAGTACCTACAATGAGCAGTTCTTC. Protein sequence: CASSRSGSTYNEQFF. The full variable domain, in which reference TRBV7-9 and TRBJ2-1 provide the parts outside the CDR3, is DTGVSQNPRHKITKRGQNVTFRCDPISEHNRLYWYRQTLGQGPEFLTYFQNEAQLEKSRLLSDRFSAERPKGSFSTLEIQRTEQGDSAMYLCASSRSGSTYNEQFFGPGTRLTVL.

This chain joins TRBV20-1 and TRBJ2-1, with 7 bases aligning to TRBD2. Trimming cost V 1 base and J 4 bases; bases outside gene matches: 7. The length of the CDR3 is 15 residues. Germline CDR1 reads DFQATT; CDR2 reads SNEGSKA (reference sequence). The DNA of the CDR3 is TGCAGTGCTAGAGTTTTGTCTAGCGGATACAATGAGCAGTTCTTC. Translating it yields CSARVLSSGYNEQFF.

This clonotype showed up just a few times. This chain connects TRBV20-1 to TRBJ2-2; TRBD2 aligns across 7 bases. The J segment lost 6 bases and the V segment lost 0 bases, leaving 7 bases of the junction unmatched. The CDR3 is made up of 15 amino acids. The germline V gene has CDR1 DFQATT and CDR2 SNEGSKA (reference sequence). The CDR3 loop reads CSARDLSGLAGELFF. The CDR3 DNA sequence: TGCAGTGCTAGAGACCTCTCCGGACTAGCCGGGGAGCTGTTTTTT.

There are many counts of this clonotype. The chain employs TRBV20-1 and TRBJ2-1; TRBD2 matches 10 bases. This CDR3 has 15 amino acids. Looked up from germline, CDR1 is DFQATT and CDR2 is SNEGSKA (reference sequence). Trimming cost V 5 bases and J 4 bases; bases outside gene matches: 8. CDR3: CSAGASGGLYNEQFF. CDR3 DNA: TGCAGTGCTGGCGCTAGCGGGGGTCTTTACAATGAGCAGTTCTTC.

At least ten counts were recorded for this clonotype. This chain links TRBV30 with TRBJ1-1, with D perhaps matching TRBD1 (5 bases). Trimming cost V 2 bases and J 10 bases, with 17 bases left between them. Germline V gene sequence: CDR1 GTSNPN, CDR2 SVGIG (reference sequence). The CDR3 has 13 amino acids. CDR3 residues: CAWSFSGGVGAFF. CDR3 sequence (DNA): TGTGCCTGGAGTTTTTCTGGGGGTGTGGGAGCTTTCTTT.

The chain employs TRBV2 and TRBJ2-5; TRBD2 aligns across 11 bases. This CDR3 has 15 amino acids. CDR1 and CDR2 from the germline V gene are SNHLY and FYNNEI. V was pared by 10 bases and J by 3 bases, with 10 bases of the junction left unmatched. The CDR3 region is CAIRAGTSGKETQYF. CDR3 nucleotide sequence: TGTGCCATCAGAGCAGGGACTAGCGGAAAAGAGACCCAGTACTTC.